A single sample is the source of the 31 T cell receptor beta chains below, sequenced in a study of blood T cell repertoires in COVID-19. Libraries were prepared by immunoSEQ multiplex PCR; TCRdb keeps only in-frame clonotypes and omits some of them. The sample lists roughly 160,000 clones, 80% to 90% seen once, with roughly 2% in the top ten. The sequenced sample consisted of peripheral blood. All receptors come from a woman older than 75 with acute or convalescent COVID-19.

V usage is TRBV13 and J usage is TRBJ2-7; no definite D call. Per germline, CDR1 PRHDT and CDR2 FYEKMQ (reference sequence). The CDR3 sequence is 14 residues long. Trimming cost V 0 bases and J 0 bases, with 6 bases left between them. CDR3 sequence reads: CASSLGTSSYEQYF. DNA of the CDR3: TGTGCCAGCAGCTTAGGAACGAGCTCCTACGAGCAGTACTTC.

The chain combines TRBV19 with TRBJ2-2, with a weak D call TRBD2 (5 bases). The CDR3 spans 13 residues. V was cut by 4 bases and J by 4 bases, with 7 bases left in between. Germline V gives CDR1 LNHDA, CDR2 SQIVND (reference sequence). CDR3 protein: CASSRTSTGELFF. As DNA, the CDR3 is TGTGCCAGTAGTAGAACTAGCACCGGGGAGCTGTTTTTT.

CDR3 sequence reads: CASQGDRGAFF. The CDR3 nucleotides are TGTGCCAGTCAAGGGGACAGGGGAGCTTTCTTT. V and J are TRBV12-3 or TRBV12-4 and TRBJ1-1, with TRBD1 identical over 10 bases. V was pared by 9 bases and J by 10 bases, with 5 bases of the junction left unmatched. The CDR3 sequence is 11 residues long.

The chain is built from TRBV30 and TRBJ1-5; D is uncertain. The CDR3 is 14 residues long. Trimming shortened V by 5 bases and J by 6 bases, and 17 bases separated the two germline ends. Germline V gives CDR1 GTSNPN, CDR2 SVGIG (reference sequence). The DNA for the CDR3 is TGTGCCTGGGGCGAGGGAGCGGGCACTCAGCCCCAGCATTTT. Protein: CAWGEGAGTQPQHF.

The genes are TRBV5-5 and TRBJ1-2; no clear D gene. Germline loops: CDR1 SGHKS, CDR2 YYEKEE (reference sequence). Trimming pared 1 base from V and 4 bases from J, leaving 5 bases between. The CDR3 covers 12 residues. The CDR3 protein is CASSLNSYGYTF. The CDR3 bases are TGTGCCAGCAGCTTGAACTCCTATGGCTACACCTTC. The complete variable domain, with remaining parts taken from reference TRBV5-5 and TRBJ1-2, reads DAGVTQSPTHLIKTRGQQVTLRCSPISGHKSVSWYQQVLGQGPQFIFQYYEKEERGRGNFPDRFSARQFPNYSSELNVNALLLGDSALYLCASSLNSYGYTFGSGTRLTVV.

The CDR3 region is CAWRPVGAGQLNTEAFF. DNA of the CDR3: TGTGCCTGGAGACCCGTGGGTGCGGGACAGCTGAACACTGAAGCTTTCTTT. The gene calls are TRBV30 and TRBJ1-1; 7 nucleotides match TRBD1. With V trimmed by 3 bases and J by 0 bases, 13 bases remained unmatched. The CDR3 consists of 17 residues. Germline V gene data show CDR1 as GTSNPN and CDR2 as SVGIG (reference sequence).

The genes are TRBV27 and TRBJ2-2, with 11 nucleotides matching TRBD2. Per germline, CDR1 MNHEY and CDR2 SMNVEV (reference sequence). Germline trimming cut 4 bases from V and 3 bases from J; bases unmatched to any gene: 4. The CDR3 has 16 amino acids. DNA of the CDR3: TGTGCCAGCAGTTATTTACTAGCGGGAGACACCGGGGAGCTGTTTTTT. Residues: CASSYLLAGDTGELFF.

The chain links TRBV2 to TRBJ2-3; 9 bases line up with TRBD1. The V gene end was trimmed by 3 bases and the J gene end by 2 bases; junction bases not matched to a gene: 6. Germline lookup yields CDR1 SNHLY and CDR2 FYNNEI. The CDR3 consists of 16 residues. CDR3 bases: TGTGCCAGCAGTGATATCGGACAGGGGATCACAGATACGCAGTATTTT. Its protein is CASSDIGQGITDTQYF.

This clone was counted a few times. The gene calls are TRBV2 and TRBJ2-1; no definite D call. Germline lookup yields CDR1 SNHLY and CDR2 FYNNEI. V was cut by 2 bases and J by 7 bases, with 12 bases left in between. The CDR3 contains 14 residues. The CDR3 DNA is TGTGCCAGCAGTGAACTACTAAACGGGAATGAGCAGTTCTTC. Its translation is CASSELLNGNEQFF.

The rearrangement joins TRBV7-2 to TRBJ2-4, with 12 bases that match TRBD1. The CDR3 covers 20 residues. The V and J ends lost 0 bases and 3 bases, in that order; junction bases with no gene match: 12. Germline V gene lookup returns CDR1 SGHTA and CDR2 FQGNSA. DNA of the CDR3: TGTGCCAGCAGCTTAGCGACGGGACAGGGGGCGCGTGGGGGCAAAAACATTCAGTACTTC. It translates to CASSLATGQGARGGKNIQYF.

The rearrangement links TRBV10-3 to TRBJ1-2, with D possibly being TRBD1 (6 bases). This CDR3 has 13 amino acids. Germline CDR1 ENHRY, CDR2 SYGVKD. The ends were cut back, 6 bases at V and 4 bases at J, with 12 bases in the middle. DNA of the CDR3: TGTGCCATCAGCACGGACAGAACCTATGGCTACACCTTC. Protein: CAISTDRTYGYTF.

The chain links TRBV18 to TRBJ2-7; D possibly corresponds to TRBD1 (6 bases). Trimming pared 0 bases from V and 1 base from J, leaving 16 bases between. From germline, CDR1 is KGHSH and CDR2 LQKENI. This CDR3 contains 17 residues. CDR3: CASSPPIIQGSSYEQYF. DNA of the CDR3: TGTGCCAGCTCACCACCTATTATACAGGGATCATCCTACGAGCAGTACTTC. Complete variable domain (other parts from reference TRBV18 and TRBJ2-7): NAGVMQNPRHLVRRRGQEARLRCSPMKGHSHVYWYRQLPEEGLKFMVYLQKENIIDESGMPKERFSAEFPKEGPSILRIQQVVRGDSAAYFCASSPPIIQGSSYEQYFGPGTRLTVT.

The rearrangement uses TRBV6-2 or TRBV6-3 and TRBJ2-7, with D maybe TRBD2 (5 bases). The CDR3 consists of 11 residues. CDR1 MNHEY and CDR2 SVGEGT come from the germline V gene. The ends were cut back, 6 bases at V and 5 bases at J, with 8 bases in the middle. The CDR3 sequence: CASSQRDEQYF. The CDR3 DNA reads as TGTGCCAGCAGCCAGAGGGACGAGCAGTACTTC.

The chain combines TRBV28 with TRBJ1-1; 7 positions match TRBD1. Germline CDR1 reads MDHEN; CDR2 reads SYDVKM. The V segment lost 4 bases and the J segment 6 bases; nucleotides outside the gene matches: 11. This CDR3 is 15 amino acids long. This CDR3 is CASSYLLTGVAEAFF. DNA of the CDR3: TGTGCCAGCAGTTATCTACTAACAGGGGTTGCTGAAGCTTTCTTT.

The chain links TRBV6-1 to TRBJ2-1; 8 nucleotides align to TRBD2. The CDR3 spans 14 residues. J lost 10 bases, V lost 2 bases, and 7 bases had no gene match. Germline CDR1 and CDR2: MNHNS and SASEGT. CDR3 nucleotide sequence: TGTGCCAGCAGTGAAAGGACGGGGGGGTACGAGCAGTTCTTC. It yields the protein CASSERTGGYEQFF.

The chain has TRBV4-3 and TRBJ2-2; no clear D. The V gene's germline CDR1 is LGHNA and CDR2 YSLEER. Trimming removed 0 bases at V and 6 bases at J, with 17 bases between. This CDR3 is 17 amino acids long. The CDR3 spells CASSQELISQFAGELFF. The DNA for the CDR3 is TGCGCCAGCAGCCAAGAGCTCATTTCCCAGTTCGCCGGGGAGCTGTTTTTT.

The J gene is TRBJ2-7, the V gene TRBV6-5, with a tentative D call TRBD1 (6 bases). This CDR3 has 14 amino acids. Deletions cut 5 bases from V and 6 bases from J, with 17 bases between. Germline CDR1 and CDR2: MNHEY and SVGAGI. The CDR3 DNA sequence: TGTGCCAGCAGTCCCCCACAGGGCGGTGGCGAGCAGTACTTC. Protein sequence: CASSPPQGGGEQYF.

The rearrangement uses TRBV5-6 and TRBJ1-5, with TRBD1 identical over 10 bases. This CDR3 region has 15 residues. Germline lookup yields CDR1 SGHDT and CDR2 YYEEEE. Trimming took 2 bases from V and 6 from J; bases not matched to a gene: 5. The DNA of the CDR3 is TGTGCCAGCAGCTTAGGGACAGGGGTCTCTCAGCCCCAGCATTTT. Translated, it gives CASSLGTGVSQPQHF.

This clone was observed a single time. This chain links TRBV5-1 with TRBJ1-1, with D perhaps TRBD1 (5 bases). V was trimmed by 0 bases and J by 6 bases, leaving 15 bases between them. Germline CDR1 SGHRS, CDR2 YFSETQ. The CDR3 spans 15 residues. The CDR3 DNA is TGCGCCAGCAGCTTGGAAGCGGGGGGGGACCCTGAAGCTTTCTTT. As protein: CASSLEAGGDPEAFF.

The rearrangement uses TRBV5-4 and TRBJ2-3; D is perhaps TRBD2 (6 bases). This CDR3 spans 14 amino acids. Trimming cost V 3 bases and J 5 bases, with 13 bases left between them. CDR1 and CDR2 from the germline V gene are SGHNT and YYREEE (reference sequence). In DNA form, the CDR3 reads TGTGCCAGCAGCTCCCCAGAGGGAGGAGATACGCAGTATTTT. This encodes CASSSPEGGDTQYF.

V and J are TRBV19 and TRBJ2-3; TRBD2 might be the D (5 bases). The CDR3 is made up of 15 amino acids. The germline CDR1 and CDR2 sequences are LNHDA and SQIVND (reference sequence). Trimming stripped 0 bases from V and 2 bases from J, with 9 bases between. The CDR3 is CASSIEGRATDTQYF. CDR3 nucleotide sequence: TGTGCCAGTAGTATAGAAGGGCGGGCCACAGATACGCAGTATTTT.

The chain links TRBV7-2 to TRBJ2-5, with 8 nucleotides matching TRBD2. This CDR3 contains 14 residues. J lost 5 bases, V lost 11 bases, and 13 bases had no gene match. Germline V gene data show CDR1 as SGHTA and CDR2 as FQGNSA. CDR3 amino acids: CASRGAGAGETQYF. The CDR3, as DNA: TGTGCCTCCAGGGGAGCGGGGGCGGGGGAGACCCAGTACTTC.

With regard to this clone: Other nucleotide sequences in the sample specify the same CDR3. V gene TRBV9 combines with J gene TRBJ2-1, with 8 bases lining up with TRBD1. V shed 4 bases and J 6 bases; nucleotides not matched to a gene: 6. Germline CDR1 SGDLS, CDR2 YYNGEE. This CDR3 region has 14 residues. CDR3 in DNA: TGTGCCAGCAGCACCGGACAGGGTTTCAATGAGCAGTTCTTC. As protein: CASSTGQGFNEQFF.

The V call is TRBV5-1, the J call TRBJ2-1; unclear D gene. Germline V gene lookup returns CDR1 SGHRS and CDR2 YFSETQ. Trimming left V 1 base short and J 4 bases short, with 6 bases between. There are 13 residues in the CDR3. The CDR3 DNA sequence: TGCGCCAGCAGCTTGCCACAGTACAATGAGCAGTTCTTC. Its protein product is CASSLPQYNEQFF. Full variable domain (outside the CDR3, taken from reference TRBV5-1 and TRBJ2-1): KAGVTQTPRYLIKTRGQQVTLSCSPISGHRSVSWYQQTPGQGLQFLFEYFSETQRNKGNFPGRFSGRQFSNSRSEMNVSTLELGDSALYLCASSLPQYNEQFFGPGTRLTVL.

The V gene is TRBV7-2, the J gene TRBJ2-7; TRBD1 might be the D (6 bases). Germline values: CDR1 SGHTA, CDR2 FQGNSA. Trimming stripped 2 bases from V and 6 bases from J, with 11 bases between. The CDR3 length is 13 residues. The DNA of the CDR3 is TGTGCCAGCAGCTTAACAGGGTGGGGCGAGCAGTACTTC. It codes for CASSLTGWGEQYF.

The CDR3 spells CASSKSGGAYEQYF. In DNA, the CDR3 is TGTGCCAGTAGTAAAAGCGGCGGAGCCTACGAGCAGTACTTC. The chain links TRBV19 to TRBJ2-7; a possible D gene is TRBD2 (5 bases). The CDR3 contains 14 residues. With 4 bases removed from V and 2 bases from J, the gap between germline ends came to 12 bases. The V gene's germline CDR1 is LNHDA and CDR2 SQIVND (reference sequence).

The CDR3 sequence is CASITGTGNTGELFF. The CDR3 bases are TGTGCCAGTATTACCGGGACAGGGAACACCGGGGAGCTGTTTTTT. This sequence joins TRBV19 and TRBJ2-2; the match to TRBD1 covers 8 bases. This CDR3 is 15 amino acids long. V trimming: 7 bases; J trimming: 1 base; junction bases outside the gene matches: 5. The germline gives CDR1 LNHDA, CDR2 SQIVND (reference sequence).

This chain uses TRBV7-9 with TRBJ2-2, with TRBD2 matching over 13 bases. Germline V lookup: CDR1 SEHNR, CDR2 FQNEAQ (reference sequence). The CDR3 spans 13 residues. V trimming: 5 bases; J trimming: 13 bases; junction bases outside the gene matches: 4. CDR3 protein: CASSGLAGVGLFF. DNA for the CDR3: TGTGCCAGCAGCGGACTAGCGGGAGTTGGGCTGTTTTTT.

The J gene is TRBJ1-5, the V gene TRBV30; maybe TRBD1 (5 bases). With 0 bases removed from V and 6 bases from J, the gap between germline ends came to 9 bases. The germline V gene encodes CDR1 GTSNPN and CDR2 SVGIG (reference sequence). CDR3 length equals 13 residues. CDR3 loop: CAWSVTAGQPQHF. CDR3 bases: TGTGCCTGGAGTGTGACAGCGGGTCAGCCCCAGCATTTT.

This sequence joins TRBV7-9 and TRBJ1-1; D is unclear. CDR3 length equals 14 residues. Looked up from germline, CDR1 is SEHNR and CDR2 is FQNEAQ (reference sequence). Trimming shortened V by 3 bases and J by 6 bases, and 14 bases separated the two germline ends. CDR3 nucleotides: TGTGCCAGCAGCTTTTCCACGAAAGAGGCTGAAGCTTTCTTT. This encodes CASSFSTKEAEAFF.

A single count supports this clone. V usage is TRBV9 and J usage is TRBJ1-4; 8 positions agree with TRBD1. The germline gives CDR1 SGDLS, CDR2 YYNGEE. V shed 2 bases and J 2 bases; nucleotides not matched to a gene: 11. The CDR3 consists of 18 residues. DNA for the CDR3: TGTGCCAGCAGCGTGGGCCAGGGGGCCTTCGTTACTAATGAAAAACTGTTTTTT. Translated, it gives CASSVGQGAFVTNEKLFF.